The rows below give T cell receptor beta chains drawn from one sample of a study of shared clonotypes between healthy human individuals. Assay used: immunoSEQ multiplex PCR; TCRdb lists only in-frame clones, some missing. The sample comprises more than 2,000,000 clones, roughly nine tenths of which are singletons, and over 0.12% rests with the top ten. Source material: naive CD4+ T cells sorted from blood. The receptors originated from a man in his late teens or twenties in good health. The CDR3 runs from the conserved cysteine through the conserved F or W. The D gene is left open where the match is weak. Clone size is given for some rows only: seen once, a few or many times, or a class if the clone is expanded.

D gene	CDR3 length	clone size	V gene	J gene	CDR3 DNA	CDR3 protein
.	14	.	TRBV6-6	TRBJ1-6	TGTGCCAGCGGTTTGCGGCAGTATAATTCACCCCTCCACTTT	CASGLRQYNSPLHF
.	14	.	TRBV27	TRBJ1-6	TGTGCCAGCAGTTTTCGGTCGGATAATTCACCCCTCCACTTT	CASSFRSDNSPLHF
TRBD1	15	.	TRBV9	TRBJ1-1	TGTGCCAGCAGCGTAGGGACAGGGAAGAACACTGAAGCTTTCTTT	CASSVGTGKNTEAFF
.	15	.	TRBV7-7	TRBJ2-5	TGTGCTAGCAGCTTACAAAGGGGAAGTCGGGAGACCCAGTACTTC	CASSLQRGSRETQYF
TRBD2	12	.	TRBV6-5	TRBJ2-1	TGTGCCAGCAGTTCATCTAGCGGGCGACAGTTCTTC	CASSSSSGRQFF
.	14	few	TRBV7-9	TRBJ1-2	TGTGCCAGCAGCTTATCGGCAGGGGATCGTGGCTACACCTTC	CASSLSAGDRGYTF
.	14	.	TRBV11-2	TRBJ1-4	TGTGCCAGCAGCCTGGGGAGGGTTATTGAAAAACTGTTTTTT	CASSLGRVIEKLFF
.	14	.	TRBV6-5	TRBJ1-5	TGTGCCAGCAGTTACTCAGTGACAGCCAAGCCCCAGCATTTT	CASSYSVTAKPQHF
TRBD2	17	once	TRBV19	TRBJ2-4	TGTGCCAGTAGTATGATGCTAGCGGGAGGGAACAAAAACATTCAGTACTTC	CASSMMLAGGNKNIQYF
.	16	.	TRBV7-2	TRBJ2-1	TGTGCCAGCAGCTTAACCGGAACGAGCTCCTACAATGAGCAGTTCTTC	CASSLTGTSSYNEQFF
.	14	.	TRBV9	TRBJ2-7	TGTGCCAGCAGCGTCACGGACAGCACCTACGAGCAGTACTTC	CASSVTDSTYEQYF
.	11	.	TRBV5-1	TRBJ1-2	TGCGCCAGCAGCTTGGGCTCTGGCTACACCTTC	CASSLGSGYTF
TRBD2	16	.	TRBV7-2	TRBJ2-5	TGTGCCAGCGTATGGGGAGCGGGGGGGCCTGTGAAGACCCAGTACTTC	CASVWGAGGPVKTQYF
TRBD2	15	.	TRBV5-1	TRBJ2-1	TGCGCCAGCGGGGGGAGCGGGAGCTCCTACAATGAGCAGTTCTTC	CASGGSGSSYNEQFF
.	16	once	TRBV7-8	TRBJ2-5	TGTGCCAGCAGGAAGGCGGAAGGGCAACTTAGAGAGACCCAGTACTTC	CASRKAEGQLRETQYF
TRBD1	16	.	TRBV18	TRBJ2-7	TGTGCCAGCTCACCACCTGGGACAGGGGGTATGTACGAGCAGTACTTC	CASSPPGTGGMYEQYF
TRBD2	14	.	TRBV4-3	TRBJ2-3	TGCGCCAGCAGCCAAGTGGGGGGGACAGATACGCAGTATTTT	CASSQVGGTDTQYF
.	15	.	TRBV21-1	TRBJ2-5	TGTGCCAGCAGCAAGATTAGACAAGAACAAGAGACCCAGTACTTC	CASSKIRQEQETQYF
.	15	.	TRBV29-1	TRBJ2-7	TGCAGCGTTGAAGATGTAACGGGCCCGAGGGACGAGCAGTACTTC	CSVEDVTGPRDEQYF
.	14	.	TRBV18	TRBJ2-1	TGTGCCAGCTCACCACAGAACAGGGCGGATGAGCAGTTCTTC	CASSPQNRADEQFF